These 21 T cell receptor beta chains came from one sample sequenced in a study of CD8+CD57+ T cells in acquired aplastic anemia. Previously, flow cytometry had revealed CD8+CD57+ cell expansion in the patients chosen for sequencing. Genomic DNA served as template for TCR beta VDJ and CDR3 profiling. TCRdb processed the reads anew with MiXCR; each CDR3 protein has one entry. This table has 180,000 or so distinct CDR3 sequences, 48% appearing once. The source material was sorted CD4+, CD8+, or CD8+CD57+ T cells (not recorded which) from PBMCs. These receptor sequences come from a human donor with aplastic anemia.

The rearrangement uses TRBV7-9 and TRBJ2-7; perhaps TRBD1 as D (5 bases). With 3 bases removed from V and 0 bases from J, the gap between germline ends came to 15 bases. Germline values: CDR1 SEHNR, CDR2 FQNEAQ (reference sequence). This CDR3 is built from 16 residues. The CDR3: CASSFTSTAYSYEQYF. CDR3 DNA sequence: TGTGCCAGCAGCTTCACCTCGACAGCCTACTCCTACGAGCAGTACTTC. The variable domain in full, with the rest retrieved from reference TRBV7-9 and TRBJ2-7, is DTGVSQNPRHKITKRGQNVTFRCDPISEHNRLYWYRQTLGQGPEFLTYFQNEAQLEKSRLLSDRFSAERPKGSFSTLEIQRTEQGDSAMYLCASSFTSTAYSYEQYFGPGTRLTVT.

This clonotype has at least ten counts. The V gene is TRBV7-9, the J gene TRBJ2-5; D gene ambiguous. This CDR3 has 15 amino acids. Looked up from germline, CDR1 is SEHNR and CDR2 is FQNEAQ (reference sequence). The germline V and J ends were trimmed by 1 base and 5 bases, with 14 bases remaining between them. Here the CDR3 reads CASSLGAGRTETQYF. DNA for the CDR3: TGTGCCAGCAGCTTAGGAGCAGGCCGCACGGAGACCCAGTACTTC.

This clonotype was counted many times. The chain links TRBV20-1 to TRBJ2-3; D call uncertain. Germline values: CDR1 DFQATT, CDR2 SNEGSKA (reference sequence). The CDR3 is made up of 10 amino acids. V shed 8 bases and J shed 0 bases, with 3 bases lying between them. This CDR3 is CSPSTDTQYF. CDR3 DNA: TGCAGTCCAAGCACAGATACGCAGTATTTT.

The V gene is TRBV2, the J gene TRBJ1-2, with TRBD1 as a possible D gene (5 bases). Germline CDR1 reads SNHLY; CDR2 reads FYNNEI. Trimming removed 5 bases from V and 4 bases from J, with 17 bases in between. CDR3 length: 15 amino acids. CDR3 loop: CASSIPTRGSYGYTF. The CDR3 nucleotides are TGTGCCAGCAGTATACCTACCCGGGGGTCCTATGGCTACACCTTC.

The chain is built from TRBV3-1 and TRBJ1-3; the match to TRBD1 covers 7 bases. V lost 5 bases, J lost 0 bases, and 7 bases stayed unmatched. Germline-derived CDR1 and CDR2 are LGHDT and YNNKEL (reference sequence). The CDR3 extends over 16 amino acids. CDR3 coding DNA: TGTGCCAGCAGCTGGAGACAGGGCAGCTCTGGAAACACCATATATTTT. It encodes CASSWRQGSSGNTIYF.

The sample holds many counts of this clonotype. The chain employs TRBV19 and TRBJ1-1; D is possibly TRBD1 (5 bases). V was trimmed by 2 bases and J by 1 base, leaving 17 bases between them. The CDR3 extends over 17 amino acids. The germline CDR1 and CDR2 sequences are LNHDA and SQIVND (reference sequence). DNA for the CDR3: TGTGCCAGTAGTATACCGGCGGTGCGGGGGGGGAACACTGAAGCTTTCTTT. Encoded protein: CASSIPAVRGGNTEAFF.

This chain joins TRBV20-1 and TRBJ1-1; the D is unclear. Germline lookup yields CDR1 DFQATT and CDR2 SNEGSKA (reference sequence). The germline V and J ends were trimmed by 3 bases and 0 bases, with 8 bases remaining between them. The CDR3 spans 13 residues. This chain's CDR3 is CSASVVLNTEAFF. CDR3 DNA: TGCAGTGCTAGTGTGGTTCTGAACACTGAAGCTTTCTTT.

The chain combines TRBV7-6 with TRBJ1-1; no clear D gene. The CDR3 runs 14 residues. V lost 7 bases and J 2 bases, leaving 14 bases between the germline ends. CDR1 is SGHVS and CDR2 is FNYEAQ in the germline V gene. This CDR3 reads CASTSEETNTEAFF. CDR3 nucleotides: TGTGCCAGCACTTCAGAAGAAACTAACACTGAAGCTTTCTTT.

This clonotype showed up many times. V is TRBV18 and J is TRBJ2-5; 10 bases agree with TRBD2. The J segment lost 3 bases and the V segment lost 3 bases, leaving 1 base of the junction unmatched. This CDR3 is built from 14 residues. Germline lookup yields CDR1 KGHSH and CDR2 LQKENI. This CDR3 is CASSPLAGEETQYF. As DNA, the CDR3 is TGTGCCAGCTCACCGCTAGCGGGAGAAGAGACCCAGTACTTC.

Concerning this clonotype: Relative to the germline gene, one junction end is altered; a read error may explain this. V usage is TRBV7-7 and J usage is TRBJ2-7; 11 bases are a match to TRBD1. The germline gives CDR1 SSHAT, CDR2 FNYEAQ (reference sequence). The CDR3 has 17 amino acids. CDR3 sequence (DNA): TGTGCTAGCAGCCCCGGGACAGGGGGGGCAGGGACCTACGAGCAGTACTTC. Protein sequence: CASSPGTGGAGTYEQYF.

The rearrangement uses TRBV19 and TRBJ1-5; D not resolved. CDR3 length: 13 amino acids. Germline V gene lookup returns CDR1 LNHDA and CDR2 SQIVND (reference sequence). Trimming shortened V by 11 bases and J by 0 bases, and 11 bases separated the two germline ends. CDR3 sequence (DNA): TGTGCCTGTTCCCTGTCTAGCAATCAGCCCCAGCATTTT. It codes for CACSLSSNQPQHF.

Comment on this clonotype: The conserved final phenylalanine or tryptophan is absent from the CDR3, which likely points to a read error. This chain joins TRBV9 and TRBJ2-7; 7 bases agree with TRBD2. The germline gives CDR1 SGDLS, CDR2 YYNGEE. This CDR3 contains 14 residues. With 7 bases clipped from V and 6 bases from J, the junction kept 13 bases outside the gene matches. In DNA, the CDR3 is TGTGCCAGCGGCCCTCGGACTGGCGGGGGCGAGCAGTACTCC. Protein product: CASGPRTGGGEQYS.

This chain joins TRBV29-1 and TRBJ1-3; D not certain. Germline loops: CDR1 SQVTM, CDR2 ANQGSEA. The V end was cut by 7 bases, the J end by 3 bases, with 16 bases between. The CDR3 has 14 residues. CDR3: CSAIFSAVGNTIYF. The CDR3 DNA follows: TGCAGCGCCATTTTCTCGGCGGTTGGAAACACCATATATTTT. Combining the CDR3 with reference TRBV29-1 and TRBJ1-3 gives the whole variable domain SAVISQKPSRDICQRGTSLTIQCQVDSQVTMMFWYRQQPGQSLTLIATANQGSEATYESGFVIDKFPISRPNLTFSTLTVSNMSPEDSSIYLCSAIFSAVGNTIYFGEGSWLTVV.

This clonotype showed up just a few times. The V and J genes are TRBV10-2 and TRBJ2-7; 7 bases fit TRBD1. CDR3 length: 13 residues. The germline V gene encodes CDR1 WSHSY and CDR2 SAAADI. Unmatched junction bases numbered 5, after V lost 6 bases and J lost 3 bases. CDR3 protein: CASRSGQNYEQYF. CDR3 bases: TGCGCCAGCAGATCGGGACAGAACTACGAGCAGTACTTC.

There are many counts of this clonotype. The rearrangement links TRBV5-1 to TRBJ1-6, with 10 bases aligning to TRBD1. The CDR3 spans 18 residues. Germline CDR1 reads SGHRS; CDR2 reads YFSETQ. The J segment lost 2 bases and the V segment lost 2 bases, leaving 7 bases of the junction unmatched. The CDR3, as DNA: TGCGCCAGCAGCTTCTCTGACAGGGGGCCCACCTATAATTCACCCCTCCACTTT. It codes for CASSFSDRGPTYNSPLHF.

This clonotype was seen just once. The rearrangement links TRBV4-1 to TRBJ2-5; TRBD2 aligns across 12 bases. Trimming cost V 1 base and J 9 bases; bases outside gene matches: 6. Per germline, CDR1 MGHRA and CDR2 YSYEKL. This CDR3 spans 15 amino acids. CDR3 amino acids: CASSQGLAGVEAQYF. For the CDR3, the DNA is TGCGCCAGCAGCCAAGGACTAGCGGGAGTGGAGGCCCAGTACTTC.

This clonotype was recorded at least ten times. The chain is built from TRBV7-3 and TRBJ2-3, with 11 bases that match TRBD1. There are 14 residues in the CDR3. The trim removed 5 bases at V and 6 bases at J, leaving 4 bases unmatched. From germline, CDR1 is SGHTA and CDR2 FQGTGA. The CDR3 protein is CASSGDRGRDTQYF. CDR3 bases: TGTGCCAGCAGCGGGGACAGGGGGAGGGATACGCAGTATTTT.

V usage is TRBV2 and J usage is TRBJ1-2; D ambiguous. This CDR3 has 12 residues. V lost 4 bases to trimming and J lost 2 bases, with 5 bases between them. Germline V gene data show CDR1 as SNHLY and CDR2 as FYNNEI. This CDR3 is CASSGGNYGYTF. CDR3 sequence (DNA): TGTGCCAGCAGTGGAGGAAACTATGGCTACACCTTC. Full variable domain (missing parts from reference TRBV2 and TRBJ1-2): EPEVTQTPSHQVTQMGQEVILRCVPISNHLYFYWYRQILGQKVEFLVSFYNNEISEKSEIFDDQFSVERPDGSNFTLKIRSTKLEDSAMYFCASSGGNYGYTFGSGTRLTVV.

This clonotype was picked up a small number of times. This chain joins TRBV20-1 and TRBJ2-7; D not resolved. Germline V gene lookup returns CDR1 DFQATT and CDR2 SNEGSKA (reference sequence). The CDR3 contains 11 residues. The DNA of the CDR3 is TGCAGCCCTCGGGCCGGCTACGAGCAGTACTTC. This gives the protein CSPRAGYEQYF.

The V gene is TRBV28, the J gene TRBJ2-7, with 7 bases that match TRBD1. The V gene end was trimmed by 5 bases and the J gene end by 5 bases; junction bases not matched to a gene: 9. This CDR3 region has 14 residues. Per germline, CDR1 MDHEN and CDR2 SYDVKM. CDR3 sequence (DNA): TGTGCCAGCAGTATAAGACAGGGCTTCGACGAGCAGTACTTC. Translated, it gives CASSIRQGFDEQYF. The full variable domain, rest sourced from reference TRBV28 and TRBJ2-7, is DVKVTQSSRYLVKRTGEKVFLECVQDMDHENMFWYRQDPGLGLRLIYFSYDVKMKEKGDIPEGYSVSREKKERFSLILESASTNQTSMYLCASSIRQGFDEQYFGPGTRLTVT.

The CDR3 sequence is CASSLPKNTEAFF. The CDR3, as DNA: TGTGCCAGCAGTTTGCCAAAGAACACTGAAGCTTTCTTT. The chain joins TRBV28 to TRBJ1-1; D remains unclear. V lost 3 bases, J lost 1 base, and 6 bases lay in between. The V gene's germline CDR1 is MDHEN and CDR2 SYDVKM. The CDR3 has 13 residues. The full variable domain, rest sourced from reference TRBV28 and TRBJ1-1, is DVKVTQSSRYLVKRTGEKVFLECVQDMDHENMFWYRQDPGLGLRLIYFSYDVKMKEKGDIPEGYSVSREKKERFSLILESASTNQTSMYLCASSLPKNTEAFFGQGTRLTVV.